The rows below give T cell receptor beta chains drawn from one sample of a study of post-analysis software for immune sequencing data. In TCRdb, the PCR reads were re-called with MiXCR into one record per CDR3 protein. Altogether about 500,000 distinct CDR3 sequences are present, around 40% being singletons, with the ten largest covering roughly 12%. The sequencing input was blood. The receptor set was obtained from a girl aged 10-17 years with multiple sclerosis. The conserved cysteine and the conserved F or W are not part of the CDR3 here.

TRBJ2-1,TRBV20-1,SASTGQGDNEQF
TRBJ1-2,TRBV7-9,ASSLDVRGYT
TRBJ2-3,TRBV12-3/TRBV12-4,ASSLAGKGTDTQY
TRBJ2-5,TRBV9,ASSVDRGDKETQY
TRBJ1-1,TRBV5-1,ASSSGGGLGTEAF
TRBJ2-7,TRBV6-6,ASSYSRTGEQY
TRBJ2-5,TRBV20-1,SASGGHQETQY
TRBJ2-7,TRBV5-1,ASSLGAGETYEQY
TRBJ2-1,TRBV7-7,ASSLSPGPYNEQF
TRBJ1-4,TRBV20-1,SARGTGRSEKRF
TRBJ1-2,TRBV24-1,ATEGQGVDGYT
TRBJ1-1,TRBV7-9,ASSIMNTEAF
TRBJ2-7,TRBV10-3,AIRGVSGTSGAYEQY
TRBJ2-3,TRBV5-5,ASSRTGLAGDTQY
TRBJ2-7,TRBV9,ASSAKTSGSLYEQY
NA,TRBV7-9,ASSGQGSETQY
TRBJ2-4,TRBV12-3/TRBV12-4,ASSLLGTDIQY
TRBJ2-7,TRBV7-9,ASSLETSGRAYEQY
TRBJ1-1,TRBV6-6,ASSYSLGPATEAF
TRBJ2-5,TRBV15,ATSREGTGQETQY
TRBJ2-7,TRBV12-3/TRBV12-4,ASSLLVDPEQY
TRBJ2-1,TRBV20-1,SAREWERDEQF
NA,TRBV10-3,AISGGQGEQY
TRBJ2-4,TRBV2,ASSARTSGSIQY
TRBJ2-1,TRBV20-1,SATRRLAGAGEGNEQF
TRBJ1-2,TRBV12-3/TRBV12-4,ASSDRGNYGYT
TRBJ2-1,TRBV12-3/TRBV12-4,ASSPPGLAAHNGQF
TRBJ1-5,TRBV20-1,SASRTAVFTTQPQH
TRBJ2-1,TRBV20-1,SARDQKRRQGPNEQF
NA,TRBV27,ASTQGGEQY
TRBJ2-7,TRBV6-2/TRBV6-3,ASSYIPSEQY
TRBJ2-3,TRBV29-1,SVTPTSGTTDTQY
TRBJ2-1,TRBV29-1,SVEGSYNEQF
TRBJ2-5,TRBV12-3/TRBV12-4,ASSLGPVSIGEQY
TRBJ2-1,TRBV9,ASSVASGDNEQF
TRBJ1-2,TRBV25-1,ASSEDRANYGYT
TRBJ1-5,TRBV4-1,ASSHGGGNQPQH
TRBJ2-7,TRBV29-1,SAYVGISYEQY
TRBJ2-7,TRBV4-1,ASSQGRIDRYWQY
TRBJ2-5,TRBV20-1,SASARDLVLQETQY
TRBJ2-1,TRBV6-1,ASRLAGGGSGEQF
TRBJ1-2,TRBV28,ASSSPTGTGFSYGYT
TRBJ2-4,TRBV2,ASSPTSGVSGEQY
TRBJ1-2,TRBV9,ASSVFGTNYGYT
TRBJ1-1,TRBV20-1,SARGGGGNTEAF
TRBJ2-1,TRBV6-2/TRBV6-3,ASRVSLAGQRGNEQF
TRBJ2-3,TRBV3-1,ASSQDSGSTDTQY
TRBJ2-1,TRBV15,ATSRDDEEGGTLQF
TRBJ2-3,TRBV7-2,ASSLSSESTDTQY
TRBJ2-6,TRBV4-1,ASSQFTAGSRFSGANVLT
TRBJ2-5,TRBV5-1,ASSPRTDLQETQY
TRBJ2-5,TRBV13,ASSQGAGLQETQY
TRBJ2-1,TRBV28,ASGRVTYNEQF
TRBJ1-1,TRBV20-1,SARGGIEAF
TRBJ2-5,TRBV20-1,SARALAGEQETQY